This T cell receptor (beta chain) originates from a study of cytomegalovirus exposure and HLA in healthy donors. Findings and caveats of the study: The records held CMV serostatus as the only immune exposure information. Analysis was performed later, and it showed HLA-associated TCR beta chains to be more clonally expanded than equally common others. Some highly shared sequence variants likely arose as a pipeline artifact.

Primers included in the PCR were 60 Vbeta and 13 Jbeta primers. This table comes from immunoSEQ multiplex PCR, and its TCRdb copy is limited to in-frame clones, with some not included. This repertoire shows about 81,000 clones, around 80% found once; its top ten account for more than 2.5%. To note about this clone: Its antigen is currently unknown.

V shed 0 bases, J shed 4 bases, and the junction held 2 bases outside the gene matches. Germline-derived CDR1 and CDR2 are GTSNPN and SVGIG (reference sequence). The CDR3 sequence is 15 residues long. This clonotype was obtained from a man aged 50 to 60 in good health and CMV-seropositive. The source material was PBMCs. The chain combines TRBV30 with TRBJ2-1, with TRBD2 identical over 11 bases. The CDR3 reads CAWSVLAGGYNEQFF. CDR3 nucleotide sequence: TGTGCCTGGAGTGTATTAGCGGGAGGGTACAATGAGCAGTTCTTC. Full variable domain (remainder filled in from reference TRBV30 and TRBJ2-1): SQTIHQWPATLVQPVGSPLSLECTVEGTSNPNLYWYRQAAGRGLQLLFYSVGIGQISSEVPQNLSASRPQDRQFILSSKKLLLSDSGFYLCAWSVLAGGYNEQFFGPGTRLTVL.